These T cell receptor beta chains were read from a single sample in a study of low-dose radiotherapy and immunotherapy resistance in tumors. In TCRdb, the reads were re-called with MiXCR into one record per CDR3 protein. The sample contains tens of thousands of distinct CDR3 sequences, 15% to 20% of which appear only once. The sequencing here drew on PBMCs, taken before treatment. These receptor sequences come from a male donor with prostate cancer. Both conserved end residues are part of each CDR3. Each record gives: D gene, J gene, V gene, clone size, CDR3 DNA, CDR3 protein. The D gene is left open where the match is weak. The size field is filled for only some rows; it gives once, few, many or a size class.

D: .
J: TRBJ2-2
V: TRBV5-4
size: .
DNA: .
CDR3: CASSPGRGQGASTGELFFFFF

D: .
J: TRBJ2-1
V: TRBV27
size: .
DNA: TGTGCCAGCATGGGGGGGGCCTCCTACGAGCAGTTCTTC
CDR3: CASMGGASYEQFF

D: .
J: TRBJ2-1
V: TRBV2
size: many
DNA: TGTGCCAACACTCATGCTGGCAAGTCGAACAATGAGCAGTTCTTC
CDR3: CANTHAGKSNNEQFF

D: TRBD2
J: TRBJ2-3
V: TRBV4-1
size: many
DNA: TGCGCCAGCAGCCCCGTCGCTAGCGGGGACCCAGATACGCAGTATTTT
CDR3: CASSPVASGDPDTQYF

D: .
J: TRBJ2-2
V: TRBV7-2
size: .
DNA: TGTGCCAGCAGCTCCTTCAGCACCGGGGAGCTGTTTTTT
CDR3: CASSSFSTGELFF

D: .
J: TRBJ2-2
V: TRBV5-4
size: many
DNA: TGTGCCAGCAGCGATGTTGGGGGACGGTCCGGTGGGGAGCTGTTTTTT
CDR3: CASSDVGGRSGGELFF

D: .
J: TRBJ2-5
V: TRBV5-4
size: .
DNA: TGTGCCAGCAGCCCCCCCCGCATGATAGGGGGAGGGCCCTTCGGGGAGACCCAGTACTTC
CDR3: CASSPPRMIGGGPFGETQYF

D: TRBD1
J: TRBJ2-2
V: TRBV13
size: many
DNA: TGTGCCAGCAGCTCTCGGGGGTGGGACAGGTTCACCGGGGAGCTGTTTTTT
CDR3: CASSSRGWDRFTGELFF

D: TRBD1
J: TRBJ1-6
V: TRBV3-1
size: many
DNA: TGTGCCAGCAGCCTAGACAGGGGTCTGGCGGATTCACCCCTCCACTTT
CDR3: CASSLDRGLADSPLHF

D: .
J: TRBJ2-7
V: TRBV7-9
size: many
DNA: TGTGCCAGCAGCCCCCGGAACGGCTACGAGCAGTACTTC
CDR3: CASSPRNGYEQYF

D: TRBD1
J: TRBJ2-7
V: TRBV5-1
size: many
DNA: TGCGCCAGCAGCTTGGCCGGAGGACAGGGGGTTCACGAGCAGTACTTC
CDR3: CASSLAGGQGVHEQYF

D: .
J: TRBJ1-1
V: TRBV6-1
size: few
DNA: TGTGCCAGCAGACCATACTTAGGGGGAACTGAAGCTTTCTTT
CDR3: CASRPYLGGTEAFF

D: .
J: TRBJ2-5
V: TRBV7-8
size: many
DNA: TGTGCCAGCAGCACATCATACGGGCTTCAAGAGACCCAGTACTTC
CDR3: CASSTSYGLQETQYF

D: .
J: TRBJ1-5
V: TRBV30
size: few
DNA: TGTGCCTGGAGTGCCAGTGTCGGCGTAGGGCCCCAGCATTTT
CDR3: CAWSASVGVGPQHF

D: .
J: TRBJ2-1
V: TRBV4-1
size: many
DNA: TGCGCCAGCAGCCAAACCGGGGCCGGGTTCGGTGAGCAGTTCTTC
CDR3: CASSQTGAGFGEQFF

D: TRBD2
J: TRBJ2-5
V: TRBV6-6
size: .
DNA: TGTGCCAGCAGTCCCTGGGCGGGGGAGCAAGAGACCCAGTACTTC
CDR3: CASSPWAGEQETQYF

D: TRBD1
J: TRBJ2-1
V: TRBV12-3/TRBV12-4
size: once
DNA: TGTGCCAGCAGTTTTCCCAAAATACTCGAGGGGGCCGATGAGCAGTTCTTC
CDR3: CASSFPKILEGADEQFF

D: .
J: TRBJ2-5
V: TRBV5-1
size: many
DNA: TGCGCCAGCAGCTTGGAACCGGAGACCCAGTACTTC
CDR3: CASSLEPETQYF

D: TRBD2
J: TRBJ2-3
V: TRBV10-3
size: many
DNA: TGTGCCATGGGACTAGCCCCCGGTACGCAGTATTTT
CDR3: CAMGLAPGTQYF

D: .
J: TRBJ1-1
V: TRBV18
size: .
DNA: TGTGCCAGCTCCCAGGGTTCGGGAAGCACTGAAGCTTTCTTT
CDR3: CASSQGSGSTEAFF

D: .
J: TRBJ2-7
V: TRBV11-3
size: once
DNA: TGTGCCAGCAGCTTAGGGGGTCAGGGAGGTTACGAGCAGTACTTC
CDR3: CASSLGGQGGYEQYF

D: .
J: TRBJ2-3
V: TRBV5-1
size: few
DNA: TGCGCCAGCAGCGGGGGCTCCGGGGCGTCCACAGATACGCAGTATTTT
CDR3: CASSGGSGASTDTQYF

D: TRBD1
J: TRBJ2-7
V: TRBV7-6
size: many
DNA: TGTGCCAGCAGCCTTACGACAGGGGGTTACGAGCAGTACTTC
CDR3: CASSLTTGGYEQYF

D: TRBD1
J: TRBJ1-6
V: TRBV4-2
size: few
DNA: TGTGCCAGCAGCCCGACGACAGGGCCTAATTCACCCCTCCACTTT
CDR3: CASSPTTGPNSPLHF

D: .
J: TRBJ2-7
V: TRBV19
size: many
DNA: TGTGCCAGTAGTATCAACCAGGGAGACGAGCAGTACTTC
CDR3: CASSINQGDEQYF

D: .
J: TRBJ1-1
V: TRBV16
size: few
DNA: TGTGCCAGCAGCCGGGGATTTGGGACGGAAGCTTTCTTT
CDR3: CASSRGFGTEAFF

D: .
J: TRBJ2-7
V: TRBV5-1
size: many
DNA: TGCGCCAGCAGCGCGGACAGTTTTTCTAAAGGCTACGAGCAGTACTTC
CDR3: CASSADSFSKGYEQYF

D: TRBD1
J: TRBJ2-5
V: TRBV4-1
size: many
DNA: TGCGCCAGCAGCCAAGTGACAGGGGGAGAGACCCAGTACTTC
CDR3: CASSQVTGGETQYF

D: .
J: TRBJ2-7
V: TRBV6-1
size: .
DNA: TGTGCCAGCACTGAGGGGGGCGCGGGGTACGAGCAGTACTTC
CDR3: CASTEGGAGYEQYF

D: .
J: TRBJ2-5
V: TRBV5-4
size: many
DNA: TGTGCCAGCAGCGACAGTTTTAATCGAACCCAGTACTTC
CDR3: CASSDSFNRTQYF

D: TRBD1
J: TRBJ2-3
V: TRBV12-3/TRBV12-4
size: many
DNA: TGTGCCAGCAGTTTCAAGGGGGCGGTTGGAGATACGCAGTATTTT
CDR3: CASSFKGAVGDTQYF

D: TRBD1
J: TRBJ1-6
V: TRBV5-1
size: many
DNA: TGCGCCAGCAGCTGGACAGGGGGAAATTCACCCCTCCACTTT
CDR3: CASSWTGGNSPLHF

D: .
J: TRBJ2-7
V: TRBV7-2
size: many
DNA: TGTGCCAGCAGCTTCCCGGACTCTGACGAGCAGTACTTC
CDR3: CASSFPDSDEQYF

D: TRBD1
J: TRBJ1-2
V: TRBV12-3/TRBV12-4
size: many
DNA: TGTGCCAGCAGTACACAGGGGGCAGGCTATGGCTACACCTTC
CDR3: CASSTQGAGYGYTF

D: .
J: TRBJ2-6
V: TRBV7-8
size: many
DNA: TGTGCCAGCAATTTGGGCCAGGCCAACGTCCTGACTTTC
CDR3: CASNLGQANVLTF

D: .
J: TRBJ1-1
V: TRBV7-9
size: .
DNA: TGTGCCAGCAGCTTAGTGTCAGGATATGTTCAGGGAGCCACTGAAGCTTTCTTT
CDR3: CASSLVSGYVQGATEAFF

D: .
J: TRBJ1-2
V: TRBV6-1
size: many
DNA: TGTGCCAGCAGGGGGGGGGGGACGGGGGATGGAAACTATGGCTACACCTTC
CDR3: CASRGGGTGDGNYGYTF

D: .
J: TRBJ1-1
V: TRBV4-3
size: .
DNA: TGCGCCAGCAGCCAAGAACTCAGGGCCACTGAAGCTTTCTTT
CDR3: CASSQELRATEAFF

D: .
J: TRBJ2-1
V: TRBV7-9
size: once
DNA: TGTGCCAGCAGCTTAGGCGGTCAGCCCAATGAGCAGTTCTTC
CDR3: CASSLGGQPNEQFF

D: .
J: TRBJ1-5
V: TRBV21-1
size: many
DNA: TGTGCCAGCAGCCGGGACAGGGGACCAGAGGGCAATCAGCCCCAGCATTTT
CDR3: CASSRDRGPEGNQPQHF

D: .
J: TRBJ1-2
V: TRBV7-3
size: many
DNA: TGTGCCAGCAGCTTAACTACCAGGGTGGGCTACACCTTC
CDR3: CASSLTTRVGYTF

D: .
J: TRBJ1-2
V: TRBV19
size: many
DNA: TGTGCCAGTACGATGGGGGGAGGCTATGGCTACACCTTC
CDR3: CASTMGGGYGYTF

D: .
J: TRBJ2-7
V: TRBV5-3
size: many
DNA: TGTGCCAGCAGCTTGAGGTCAGCATCGAGGGCCTACGAGCAGTACTTC
CDR3: CASSLRSASRAYEQYF

D: .
J: TRBJ2-3
V: TRBV20-1
size: many
DNA: TGCAGTGCTACGGGGGGCCCGGGACGGGATACGCAGTATTTT
CDR3: CSATGGPGRDTQYF

D: TRBD2
J: TRBJ2-1
V: TRBV12-3/TRBV12-4
size: many
DNA: TGTGCCAGCAGTGCTAGCGGGGGTTACAATGAGCAGTTCTTC
CDR3: CASSASGGYNEQFF

D: TRBD2
J: TRBJ2-3
V: TRBV30
size: many
DNA: TGTGCCTGGATTGGCCCCTGGACTAGCGGGGGCTGGGATACGCAGTATTTT
CDR3: CAWIGPWTSGGWDTQYF

D: .
J: TRBJ1-5
V: TRBV14
size: many
DNA: TGTGCCAGCCTCGCCACGGGTCTTCACTTAGCCCAGCATTTT
CDR3: CASLATGLHLAQHF

D: TRBD1
J: TRBJ1-1
V: TRBV19
size: many
DNA: TGTGCCAGTGGCCCCGGATACAGGGGAAACACTGAAGCTTTCTTT
CDR3: CASGPGYRGNTEAFF

D: TRBD2
J: TRBJ2-2
V: TRBV19
size: many
DNA: TGTGCCAGTAGGGGAGGGACTAGCCGGACCGGGGAGCTGTTTTTT
CDR3: CASRGGTSRTGELFF

D: TRBD1
J: TRBJ2-7
V: TRBV20-1
size: many
DNA: TGCAGTGCTACCCGGGGAATAGGGGGCCAGCAGTACTTC
CDR3: CSATRGIGGQQYF

D: TRBD1
J: TRBJ2-3
V: TRBV6-6
size: many
DNA: TGTGCCAGCAGCCGGGACAGGGCACCGACTAGCACAGATACGCAGTATTTT
CDR3: CASSRDRAPTSTDTQYF

D: TRBD1
J: TRBJ1-1
V: TRBV27
size: .
DNA: TGTGCCAGCAGTGGACAGGGGACTTTCTCAGCTTTCTTT
CDR3: CASSGQGTFSAFF

D: .
J: TRBJ2-5
V: TRBV7-8
size: many
DNA: TGTGCCAGCAGCTCCTTAACCCAAGCTAGAAAAGAGACCCAGTACTTC
CDR3: CASSSLTQARKETQYF

D: .
J: TRBJ2-3
V: TRBV5-6
size: .
DNA: TGTGCCAGCAGCCAATCCGGGACCTACACAGATACGCAGTATTTT
CDR3: CASSQSGTYTDTQYF

D: TRBD2
J: TRBJ2-1
V: TRBV20-1
size: many
DNA: TGCAGTGCTAGAGATCCGGTAGCGGGGGGGCTGGGTGAGCAGTTCTTC
CDR3: CSARDPVAGGLGEQFF

D: .
J: TRBJ1-4
V: TRBV27
size: many
DNA: TGTGCCAGCGGTCGGACCGGTACGAATAATGAAAAACTGTTTTTT
CDR3: CASGRTGTNNEKLFF

D: TRBD2
J: TRBJ2-3
V: TRBV20-1
size: many
DNA: TGCAGTGTTCCGCGCTCTAGCGGGGGCTTCACAGATACGCAGTATTTT
CDR3: CSVPRSSGGFTDTQYF

D: .
J: TRBJ2-7
V: TRBV7-9
size: many
DNA: TGTGCCAGCAGCTTACTGGGGGCAGACCACTACGAGCAGTACTTC
CDR3: CASSLLGADHYEQYF

D: .
J: TRBJ2-7
V: TRBV20-1
size: many
DNA: TGCAGTGCTGTCCCCCGGGGCCTAGGCGACACCTACGAGCAGTACTTC
CDR3: CSAVPRGLGDTYEQYF

D: TRBD2
J: TRBJ2-3
V: TRBV14
size: many
DNA: TGTGCCAGCAGCCAAGGCGGCGGGGGGGCCATAGATACGCAGTATTTT
CDR3: CASSQGGGGAIDTQYF